Reported below is one T cell receptor beta chain. Within the sample, other DNA sequences also encode this same CDR3. This sample was taken from a study of blood T cell repertoires in COVID-19. Measured with immunoSEQ multiplex PCR; TCRdb has only the in-frame clones, and not every one. The data contain 150,000 to 250,000 clones, around 79% of them singletons. From germline, CDR1 is SQVTM and CDR2 ANQGSEA. The CDR3 is 12 amino acids. V lost 4 bases and J 0 bases, leaving 7 bases between the germline ends. This TCR came from a woman aged 35 to 49 with COVID-19, enrolled during active disease. The chain combines TRBV29-1 with TRBJ2-7, with D unresolved. Sequencing was carried out using peripheral blood. The DNA for the CDR3 is TGCAGCGTTGGGCGGAGCTCCTACGAGCAGTACTTC. Protein: CSVGRSSYEQYF.